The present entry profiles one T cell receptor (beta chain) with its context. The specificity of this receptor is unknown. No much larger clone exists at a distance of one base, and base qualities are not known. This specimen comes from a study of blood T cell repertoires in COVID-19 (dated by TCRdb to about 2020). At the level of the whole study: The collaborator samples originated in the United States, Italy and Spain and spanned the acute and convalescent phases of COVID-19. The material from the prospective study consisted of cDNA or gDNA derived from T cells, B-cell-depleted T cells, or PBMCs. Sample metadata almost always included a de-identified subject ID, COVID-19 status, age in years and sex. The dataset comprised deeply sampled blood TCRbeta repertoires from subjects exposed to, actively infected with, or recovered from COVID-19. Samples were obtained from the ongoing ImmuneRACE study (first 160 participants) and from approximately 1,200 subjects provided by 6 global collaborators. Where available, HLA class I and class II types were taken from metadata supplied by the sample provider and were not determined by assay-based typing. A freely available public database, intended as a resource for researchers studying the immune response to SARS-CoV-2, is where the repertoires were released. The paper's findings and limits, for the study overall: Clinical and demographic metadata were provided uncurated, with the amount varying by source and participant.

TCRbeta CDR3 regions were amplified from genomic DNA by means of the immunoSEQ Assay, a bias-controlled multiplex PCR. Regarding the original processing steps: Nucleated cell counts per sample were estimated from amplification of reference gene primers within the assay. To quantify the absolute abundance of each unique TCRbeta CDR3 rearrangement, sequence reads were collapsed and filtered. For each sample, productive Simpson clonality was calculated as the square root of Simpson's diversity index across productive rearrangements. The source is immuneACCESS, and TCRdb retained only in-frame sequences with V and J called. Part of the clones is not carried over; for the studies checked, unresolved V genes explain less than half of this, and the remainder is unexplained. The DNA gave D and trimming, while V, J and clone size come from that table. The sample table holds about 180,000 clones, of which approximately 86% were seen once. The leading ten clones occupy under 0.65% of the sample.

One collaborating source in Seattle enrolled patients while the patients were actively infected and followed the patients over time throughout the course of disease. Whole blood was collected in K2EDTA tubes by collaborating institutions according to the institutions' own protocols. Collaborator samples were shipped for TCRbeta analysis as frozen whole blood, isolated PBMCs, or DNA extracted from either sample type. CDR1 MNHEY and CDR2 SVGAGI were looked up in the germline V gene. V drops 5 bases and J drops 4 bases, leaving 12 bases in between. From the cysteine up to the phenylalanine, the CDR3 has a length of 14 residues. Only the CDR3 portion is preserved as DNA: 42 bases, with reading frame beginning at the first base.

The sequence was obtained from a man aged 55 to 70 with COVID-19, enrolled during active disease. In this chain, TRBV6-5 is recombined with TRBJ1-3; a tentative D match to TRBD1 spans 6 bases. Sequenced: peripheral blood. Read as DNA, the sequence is TGTGCCAGCAGTACCTTTACAGGGGGAAACACCATATATTTT. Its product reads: CASSTFTGGNTIYF.